The entry that follows covers one TCR beta chain sequence. In the original processing: Quantification of nucleated cells was approximated via reference gene primer amplification. The data were produced by immunoSEQ multiplex PCR, yet TCRdb's version contains in-frame clones alone and is incomplete. The V and J calls and clone size were taken over from that table, and D and trimming were inferred from the DNA. The table has under 350,000 clones, roughly four fifths seen once. The entry originates in a study of blood T cell repertoires in COVID-19. Looking at the study overall: Donors in the United States, Italy and Spain gave samples during acute or convalescent COVID-19. Sample material is recorded as cDNA or gDNA derived from T cells, B-cell-depleted T cells, or PBMCs.

Trimming took 4 bases from V and 9 from J; bases not matched to a gene: 14. The length of the CDR3 is 14 residues. Germline assignment: CDR1 SQVTM and CDR2 ANQGSEA. The specimen was peripheral blood. This TCR derives from a woman aged 50 to 60 who had recovered from COVID-19. V and J are TRBV29-1 and TRBJ2-5; TRBD1 matches 7 bases. CDR3 sequence: CSVGVPGQRDSQYF. In DNA form, the CDR3 reads TGCAGCGTTGGGGTACCGGGACAGAGAGACTCCCAGTACTTC.